This T cell receptor beta chain was recorded in a study of T cells in Graves' hyperthyroidism and ophthalmopathy. This clonotype has ten or more counts. Out of over 9 ml of fresh peripheral blood came the PBMCs. Trimming removed 2 bases from V and 2 bases from J; junction bases left unmatched: 3. The CDR3 contains 14 residues. Germline CDR1 MNHNY, CDR2 SVGAGI (reference sequence). RNA transcripts gave rise to amplified TCR beta CDR3 regions. With the HTBI primer set, the TCR CDR3 went through a first round of RT-PCR. TCRdb re-analysed the multiplex PCR reads in MiXCR, keeping a single row per CDR3 protein. Seen here are fewer than 800,000 distinct CDR3 sequences, about a sixth observed once, and the top ten hold under 9.5%.

The specimen sequenced was blood. The TCR originated in a young man with Graves' hyperthyroidism. The V call is TRBV6-6, the J call TRBJ2-7, with TRBD2 matching 7 bases. In DNA, the CDR3 is TGTGCCAGCAGTTACGAGCGGGACGCCTACGAGCAGTACTTC. This gives the protein CASSYERDAYEQYF.